This T cell receptor beta chain was recovered during a study of CD8+CD57+ T cells in acquired aplastic anemia. Study-level results: Patients and controls were found to share 25 to 35 CD8+ CDR3 sequences.

There are many counts of this clonotype. Its antigen is as yet unknown. V gave up 6 bases and J gave up 4 bases, with 7 bases separating them. Germline loops: CDR1 LNHDA, CDR2 SQIVND (reference sequence). This CDR3 contains 12 residues. Using genomic DNA as the template, TCR beta VDJ and CDR3 profiling was carried out. TCRdb independently ran MiXCR on the reads; one entry per CDR3 protein. The top ten clones hold approximately 46% of a sample with 170,000 or so distinct CDR3 sequences, about three fifths of them seen once. All sequencing subjects had displayed CD8+CD57+ cell expansion on flow cytometry.

The clonotype comes from a human donor with aplastic anemia. The chain combines TRBV19 with TRBJ1-5; D not certain. Sequenced: sorted CD4+, CD8+, or CD8+CD57+ T cells (not recorded which) from PBMCs. The CDR3 DNA reads TGTGCCAGTAGCAGATCGAATCAGCCCCAGCATTTT. This translates into CASSRSNQPQHF. The variable domain in full, with the rest retrieved from reference TRBV19 and TRBJ1-5, is DGGITQSPKYLFRKEGQNVTLSCEQNLNHDAMYWYRQDPGQGLRLIYYSQIVNDFQKGDIAEGYSVSREKKESFPLTVTSAQKNPTAFYLCASSRSNQPQHFGDGTRLSIL.